The 32 T cell receptor beta chains listed next were all sequenced from one sample in a study of T-cell memory formation after mild COVID-19. TCRdb re-derived calls from the 5' RACE reads in MiXCR, one entry per CDR3 protein. The table has roughly 410,000 distinct CDR3 sequences, 20% to 25% seen once. The sample was PBMCs or a T cell subset sorted from them (not recorded which). The origin of the receptors is an adult woman who had mild COVID-19 (a few samples of this study predate the infection). Cell type and time point are not known.

J is TRBJ2-5 and V is TRBV5-1, with 8 bases fitting TRBD2. CDR1 is SGHRS, CDR2 YFSETQ, per germline. CDR3 length: 14 amino acids. V lost 5 bases to trimming and J lost 5 bases; unmatched junction nucleotides: 8. The CDR3 DNA is TGCGCCAGCAGTCCCGGGACTAGTTTCGAGACCCAGTACTTC. Protein sequence: CASSPGTSFETQYF.

The chain has TRBV12-3 or TRBV12-4 and TRBJ2-1; TRBD1 agrees at 7 bases. J was trimmed by 2 bases and V by 6 bases; bases with no gene match: 4. The CDR3 contains 14 residues. CDR3 DNA sequence: TGTGCCAGCAGACCCGGGACAGCCTACAATGAGCAGTTCTTC. The encoded protein is CASRPGTAYNEQFF.

This clonotype has more than one count but fewer than ten. The chain uses TRBV12-3 or TRBV12-4 and TRBJ1-2; 7 bases map to TRBD1. The CDR3 totals 16 residues. Trimming at V came to 5 bases and at J to 0 bases, leaving 9 bases not matched to a gene. In nucleotides, the CDR3 is TGTGCCAGCAGTACTCTCCCTCAGGGGGCTAACTATGGCTACACCTTC. Its protein product is CASSTLPQGANYGYTF.

This chain links TRBV7-9 with TRBJ2-1; unclear D gene. The CDR3 loop spans 13 amino acids. The germline V gene has CDR1 SEHNR and CDR2 FQNEAQ (reference sequence). Between the trimmed V and J ends, which lost 4 bases and 8 bases, there was a span of 12 bases. For the CDR3, the DNA is TGTGCCAGCAGCTCGGGTCTCTGGGATGAGCAGTTCTTC. It codes for CASSSGLWDEQFF.

The V gene is TRBV27, the J gene TRBJ2-5, with 11 nucleotides matching TRBD1. Looked up from germline, CDR1 is MNHEY and CDR2 is SMNVEV (reference sequence). With 4 bases clipped from V and 5 bases from J, the junction kept 6 bases outside the gene matches. The CDR3 has 15 amino acids. The CDR3 coding sequence is TGTGCCAGCAGTTCCGGGACAGGGGGTTCGGAGACCCAGTACTTC. This sequence encodes CASSSGTGGSETQYF.

The J gene is TRBJ2-2, the V gene TRBV5-6; D is perhaps TRBD1 or TRBD2 (6 bases each). The CDR3 has 14 residues. Trimming cost V 7 bases and J 5 bases, with 15 bases left between them. Looked up from germline, CDR1 is SGHDT and CDR2 is YYEEEE. Here the CDR3 reads CASATWGATGELFF. CDR3 bases: TGTGCCAGCGCTACCTGGGGGGCAACCGGGGAGCTGTTTTTT.

J is TRBJ2-1 and V is TRBV6-2 or TRBV6-3, with 7 bases identical to TRBD2. Germline V gene sequence: CDR1 MNHEY, CDR2 SVGEGT. Germline trimming cut 5 bases from V and 13 bases from J; bases unmatched to any gene: 20. The CDR3 extends over 16 amino acids. CDR3 residues: CASSSSGRASTGGQFF. CDR3 bases: TGTGCCAGCAGTAGCTCTGGGAGGGCATCGACGGGAGGACAGTTCTTC.

In its sample, this clonotype was seen a few times. The rearrangement joins TRBV15 to TRBJ1-1; D is perhaps TRBD1 (6 bases). Germline CDR1 and CDR2: LNHNV and YYDKDF (reference sequence). The CDR3 extends over 15 amino acids. V was pared by 0 bases and J by 6 bases, with 14 bases between. The CDR3 DNA sequence: TGTGCCACCAGCAGAGAAGGAACAGGGAGAGCTGAAGCTTTCTTT. Protein sequence: CATSREGTGRAEAFF.

For the CDR3, the DNA is TGTGCCAGCAGCCCTTTGGAGGGGGCGCAGACCGGGGAGCTGTTTTTT. It is translated as CASSPLEGAQTGELFF. V is TRBV7-9 and J is TRBJ2-2; tentative D call: TRBD1 (7 bases). The germline CDR1 and CDR2 sequences are SEHNR and FQNEAQ (reference sequence). The CDR3 loop spans 16 amino acids. V was trimmed by 5 bases and J by 5 bases, leaving 18 bases between them.

This clonotype was seen a few times. This sequence joins TRBV20-1 and TRBJ1-2, with a possible D match to TRBD1 (6 bases). Trimming removed 3 bases at V and 8 bases at J, with 22 bases between. This CDR3 spans 15 amino acids. Germline V CDR1 and CDR2: DFQATT, SNEGSKA (reference sequence). The CDR3 protein is CSARRGDIPAGGYTF. CDR3 sequence (DNA): TGCAGTGCTAGGAGGGGGGACATTCCGGCAGGAGGCTACACCTTC.

The rearrangement links TRBV5-1 to TRBJ2-7, with D possibly matching TRBD1 (5 bases). There are 16 residues in the CDR3. The V end was cut by 0 bases, the J end by 2 bases, with 15 bases between. The germline V gene has CDR1 SGHRS and CDR2 YFSETQ. CDR3 region: CASSLVGDLATYEQYF. CDR3 coding DNA: TGCGCCAGCAGCTTGGTAGGGGATCTTGCCACCTACGAGCAGTACTTC.

The rearrangement joins TRBV7-9 to TRBJ2-3; weak D call: TRBD1 (6 bases). The germline gives CDR1 SEHNR, CDR2 FQNEAQ (reference sequence). V was pared by 2 bases and J by 4 bases, with 19 bases between. The CDR3 sequence is 17 residues long. As DNA, the CDR3 is TGTGCCAGCAGCTTATGGCCTCAGGGGCAAGCGGCAGATACGCAGTATTTT. The encoded protein is CASSLWPQGQAADTQYF.

This chain links TRBV27 with TRBJ1-1; D is uncertain. Between the trimmed V and J ends, which lost 3 bases and 0 bases, there was a span of 8 bases. This CDR3 contains 14 residues. Germline V gene sequence: CDR1 MNHEY, CDR2 SMNVEV (reference sequence). The CDR3 DNA reads TGTGCCAGCAGTTTGACCAGGCTGAACACTGAAGCTTTCTTT. Its translation: CASSLTRLNTEAFF.

This clonotype was found many times. V and J are TRBV20-1 and TRBJ2-5; 9 bases are shared with TRBD2. V shed 3 bases and J 5 bases; nucleotides not matched to a gene: 10. The V gene's germline CDR1 is DFQATT and CDR2 SNEGSKA (reference sequence). The CDR3 covers 15 residues. CDR3 coding DNA: TGCAGTGCTAGTGGGGGGACTAGCATCCGGGAGACCCAGTACTTC. Translation gives CSASGGTSIRETQYF.

This chain joins TRBV7-9 and TRBJ2-1; unclear D gene. Trimming shortened V by 4 bases and J by 0 bases, and 19 bases separated the two germline ends. CDR3 length: 18 residues. Germline V gene data show CDR1 as SEHNR and CDR2 as FQNEAQ (reference sequence). The CDR3 coding sequence is TGTGCCAGCAGCTACAGAAGCGCCCAAAGGAGCTCCTACAATGAGCAGTTCTTC. This translates into CASSYRSAQRSSYNEQFF.

The V and J genes are TRBV24-1 and TRBJ2-3; perhaps TRBD1 as D (6 bases). V lost 4 bases and J 1 base, leaving 11 bases between the germline ends. In germline, CDR1 is KGHDR, CDR2 SFDVKD. CDR3 length equals 15 residues. CDR3 amino acids: CATSDRQARTDTQYF. The CDR3 DNA follows: TGTGCCACCAGTGACCGACAGGCGCGCACAGATACGCAGTATTTT.

This clonotype came up a few times. The genes are TRBV5-1 and TRBJ1-1, with D hard to call. Deletions cut 4 bases from V and 4 bases from J, with 11 bases between. The germline V gene encodes CDR1 SGHRS and CDR2 YFSETQ. The CDR3 contains 13 residues. The CDR3 protein is CASSPLEGTEAFF. In DNA form, the CDR3 reads TGCGCCAGCAGCCCCCTGGAGGGCACTGAAGCTTTCTTT.

This clonotype turned up a few times. The chain joins TRBV25-1 to TRBJ1-2; D remains ambiguous. V was cut by 3 bases and J by 8 bases, with 13 bases left in between. Germline V gene lookup returns CDR1 MGHDK and CDR2 SYGVNS. This CDR3 is 13 amino acids long. CDR3 residues: CASSDPRSRGYTF. CDR3 in DNA: TGTGCCAGCAGTGACCCGCGCAGTAGAGGCTACACCTTC.

At least ten counts were recorded for this clonotype. The V and J genes are TRBV13 and TRBJ2-5; 12 bases align to TRBD2. The CDR3 totals 17 residues. Germline V gene sequence: CDR1 PRHDT, CDR2 FYEKMQ (reference sequence). The V and J ends lost 4 bases and 5 bases, in that order; junction bases with no gene match: 11. The CDR3 bases are TGTGCCAGCAGCTCCGGCCCGAGACTAGCGGGAGTCGAGACCCAGTACTTC. Translation gives CASSSGPRLAGVETQYF.

This clonotype has only a few counts. The chain employs TRBV11-2 and TRBJ2-3, with 7 nucleotides matching TRBD2. Germline V gives CDR1 SGHAT, CDR2 FQNNGV. V trimming: 5 bases; J trimming: 6 bases; junction bases outside the gene matches: 17. The CDR3 is 17 residues long. CDR3 DNA: TGTGCCAGCAGCCTAGTGGGGGGGACCGTGAGAATGGATACGCAGTATTTT. Translation gives CASSLVGGTVRMDTQYF.

This clonotype was observed many times. The rearrangement joins TRBV6-1 to TRBJ1-1; D is ambiguous. Looked up from germline, CDR1 is MNHNS and CDR2 is SASEGT. The CDR3 runs 14 residues. The V end was cut by 7 bases, the J end by 5 bases, with 17 bases between. CDR3 sequence: CASNYERHWTEAFF. CDR3 nucleotides: TGTGCCAGCAATTATGAGCGGCATTGGACTGAAGCTTTCTTT.

This clonotype was counted between two and nine times. V gene TRBV24-1 combines with J gene TRBJ2-3; no reliable D call. The germline V and J ends were trimmed by 1 base and 2 bases, with 9 bases remaining between them. The CDR3 sequence is 15 residues long. Germline V lookup: CDR1 KGHDR, CDR2 SFDVKD. CDR3 loop: CATSDFTAYTDTQYF. CDR3 bases: TGTGCCACCAGTGATTTTACTGCGTACACAGATACGCAGTATTTT.

The chain combines TRBV5-1 with TRBJ1-2, with D possibly TRBD1 on 5 matching bases. Per germline, CDR1 SGHRS and CDR2 YFSETQ. CDR3 length: 14 amino acids. V dropped 1 base and J dropped 6 bases, with 13 bases sitting between them. As DNA, the CDR3 is TGCGCCAGCAGCTTGAACCCCGGGACGGATGGCTACACCTTC. As protein: CASSLNPGTDGYTF.

This clonotype came up a few times. This chain connects TRBV7-6 to TRBJ2-5, with no clear D. Germline V lookup: CDR1 SGHVS, CDR2 FNYEAQ. CDR3 size: 14 residues. V gave up 0 bases and J gave up 4 bases, with 9 bases separating them. DNA for the CDR3: TGTGCCAGCAGCTTAGCCCCAGGATTAGAGACCCAGTACTTC. Its translation: CASSLAPGLETQYF.

This CDR3 reads CASSLVYRERSHGYTF. The CDR3 DNA follows: TGTGCCAGCAGCTTGGTTTATAGGGAAAGGAGCCATGGCTACACCTTC. The V call is TRBV5-6, the J call TRBJ1-2; D is unclear. Germline CDR1 SGHDT, CDR2 YYEEEE. V lost 0 bases and J lost 6, with 18 bases in between. The CDR3 is made up of 16 amino acids.

There are a few counts of this clonotype. This chain uses TRBV6-6 with TRBJ2-1; the match to TRBD2 covers 14 bases. The junction had 10 bases not matched to a gene; V was cut back by 4 bases and J by 2 bases. The CDR3 runs to 19 residues. Germline V gene data show CDR1 as MNHNY and CDR2 as SVGAGI (reference sequence). DNA of the CDR3: TGTGCCAGCAGTTTCACGGGGGGACTAGCGGGAGTCGCCTACAATGAGCAGTTCTTC. Protein: CASSFTGGLAGVAYNEQFF.

This chain joins TRBV20-1 and TRBJ1-2; the D gene is possibly TRBD1 (5 bases). V was trimmed by 3 bases and J by 8 bases, leaving 13 bases between them. Germline CDR1 DFQATT, CDR2 SNEGSKA (reference sequence). This CDR3 has 12 residues. The CDR3 sequence: CSASPSKGGYTF. The CDR3 DNA reads TGCAGTGCTAGTCCCTCGAAGGGGGGCTACACCTTC.

This clonotype has a handful of counts. The rearrangement uses TRBV6-2 or TRBV6-3 and TRBJ2-7, with D tentatively TRBD1 or TRBD2 (5 bases each). V lost 10 bases and J lost 2, with 12 bases in between. CDR1 MNHEY and CDR2 SVGEGT come from the germline V gene. The CDR3 has 12 amino acids. CDR3 sequence: CATRDRPYEQYF. CDR3 DNA sequence: TGTGCCACCAGGGACCGGCCCTACGAGCAGTACTTC.

On this clonotype: At one of its ends the junction is not consistent with the germline gene, which may arise from a read error. V gene TRBV7-9 combines with J gene TRBJ2-3; 12 bases fit TRBD2. Germline V gives CDR1 SEHNR, CDR2 FQNEAQ (reference sequence). The CDR3 runs 12 residues. The CDR3 nucleotides read TGTGCCAGCAGCTGGACTAGCGGGACAGGGGTGTTT. Translated, it gives CASSWTSGTGVF.

The chain is built from TRBV7-9 and TRBJ2-4, with 7 bases fitting TRBD2. The CDR3 covers 15 residues. V was clipped by 5 bases and J by 6 bases; unmatched bases: 10. Germline V gene lookup returns CDR1 SEHNR and CDR2 FQNEAQ (reference sequence). The CDR3 DNA follows: TGTGCCAGCAGCGAATACCTGGGCGGGGGAAACATTCAGTACTTC. Encoded protein: CASSEYLGGGNIQYF.

This clonotype was observed once. V is TRBV12-3 or TRBV12-4 and J is TRBJ1-1; 9 bases are shared with TRBD1. Germline trimming cut 6 bases from V and 6 bases from J; bases unmatched to any gene: 14. The CDR3 consists of 16 residues. The CDR3 region has the DNA TGTGCCAGCAGCCTCACCAACCGGGGACAGGGCTCTGAAGCTTTCTTT. This encodes CASSLTNRGQGSEAFF.

The chain links TRBV11-2 to TRBJ2-2; the D is unclear. Germline CDR1 reads SGHAT; CDR2 reads FQNNGV. V shed 4 bases and J shed 4 bases, with 16 bases lying between them. This CDR3 comprises 16 residues. CDR3 sequence reads: CASSWAMGIGTGELFF. The DNA of the CDR3 is TGTGCCAGCAGCTGGGCCATGGGAATTGGCACCGGGGAGCTGTTTTTT.